The present T cell receptor (beta chain) was sequenced within a study of OX40 agonist ivuxolimab in advanced cancers. Sequencing used immunoSEQ multiplex PCR; TCRdb keeps in-frame clones, though not all of them. Of about 62,000 clones in the sample, approximately 90% were seen once. The CDR3 contains 14 residues. Trimming pared 3 bases from V and 2 bases from J, leaving 8 bases between. Germline values: CDR1 MDHEN, CDR2 SYDVKM. The clonotype was recovered from an adult with an advanced solid tumor such as melanoma, head and neck, liver or kidney cancer. Sequenced material: CD4+ or CD8+ T cells sorted from blood, taken in a trial of the OX40 agonist ivuxolimab. The J gene is TRBJ2-1, the V gene TRBV28; D is perhaps TRBD2 (6 bases). This CDR3 reads CASSFSGPYNEQFF. The DNA of the CDR3 is TGTGCCAGCAGTTTTAGCGGACCCTACAATGAGCAGTTCTTC.